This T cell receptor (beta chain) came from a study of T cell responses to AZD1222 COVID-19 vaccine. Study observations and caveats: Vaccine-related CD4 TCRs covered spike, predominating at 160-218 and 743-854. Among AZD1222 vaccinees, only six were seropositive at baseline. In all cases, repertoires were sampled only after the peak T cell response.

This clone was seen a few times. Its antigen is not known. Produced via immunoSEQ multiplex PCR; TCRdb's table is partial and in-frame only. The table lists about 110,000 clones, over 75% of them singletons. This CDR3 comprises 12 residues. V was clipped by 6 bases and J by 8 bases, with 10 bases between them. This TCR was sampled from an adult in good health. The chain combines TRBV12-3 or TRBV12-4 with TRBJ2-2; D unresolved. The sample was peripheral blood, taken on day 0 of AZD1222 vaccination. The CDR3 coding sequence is TGTGCCAGCAGACCAAGGTGGGGGGAGCTGTTTTTT. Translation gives CASRPRWGELFF.